These 8 T cell receptor beta chains were sequenced from one sample in a study of CD8+CD57+ T cells in acquired aplastic anemia. All patients picked for sequencing had shown, by flow cytometry, an expansion of CD8+CD57+ cells. Investigators profiled TCR beta VDJ and CDR3 from genomic DNA template. TCRdb processed the reads anew with MiXCR; each CDR3 protein has one entry. Seen here are approximately 170,000 distinct CDR3 sequences, less than 50% observed once, and the top ten hold about 2.9%. The sample comprised sorted CD4+, CD8+, or CD8+CD57+ T cells (not recorded which) from PBMCs. These receptors were taken from a human donor with aplastic anemia.

This sequence joins TRBV15 and TRBJ1-1; TRBD1 agrees at 8 bases. CDR1 is LNHNV and CDR2 is YYDKDF in the germline V gene (reference sequence). The V and J ends lost 3 bases and 1 base, in that order; junction bases with no gene match: 10. The CDR3 spans 17 residues. CDR3 residues: CATSSAPGGAGNTEAFF. The DNA for the CDR3 is TGTGCCACCAGCAGTGCGCCAGGGGGCGCGGGGAACACTGAAGCTTTCTTT.

V and J are TRBV19 and TRBJ1-5; 7 nucleotides match TRBD1. Germline-derived CDR1 and CDR2 are LNHDA and SQIVND (reference sequence). Losses at the gene ends were 3 bases for V and 1 base for J; bases not matched to a gene: 3. CDR3 size: 15 residues. The CDR3 DNA reads as TGTGCCAGTAGTATCGGGACAGCAAGCAATCAGCCCCAGCATTTT. Its translation is CASSIGTASNQPQHF.

This clonotype was recorded many times. This chain joins TRBV7-2 and TRBJ1-6; D may be TRBD1 (6 bases). The CDR3 covers 16 residues. The V end lost 1 base, the J end lost 5 bases, and 12 bases lay between the germline ends. Germline V gene lookup returns CDR1 SGHTA and CDR2 FQGNSA. CDR3 protein: CASSLGPTGNNSPLHF. DNA for the CDR3: TGTGCCAGCAGCTTAGGCCCGACAGGAAATAATTCACCCCTCCACTTT.

The chain employs TRBV6-2 or TRBV6-3 and TRBJ2-7; 7 bases are shared with TRBD2. Germline V gene data show CDR1 as MNHEY and CDR2 as SVGEGT. V gave up 6 bases and J gave up 7 bases; unmatched junction bases: 3. This CDR3 spans 11 amino acids. The CDR3 spells CASRSGGEQYF. In nucleotides, the CDR3 is TGTGCCAGCAGGTCCGGGGGGGAGCAGTACTTC.

This clonotype was observed at least ten times. This chain joins TRBV19 and TRBJ1-6, with unresolved D. The V and J ends lost 7 bases and 5 bases respectively, with 3 bases between them. Looked up from germline, CDR1 is LNHDA and CDR2 is SQIVND (reference sequence). This CDR3 is 11 amino acids long. CDR3 in amino acids: CASKHNSPLHF. In DNA, the CDR3 is TGTGCCAGTAAACATAATTCACCCCTCCACTTT.

This clonotype came up many times. The chain uses TRBV9 and TRBJ2-5; 10 nucleotides line up with TRBD2. Germline assignment: CDR1 SGDLS and CDR2 YYNGEE. This CDR3 is built from 16 residues. Trimming at V came to 3 bases and at J to 5 bases, leaving 10 bases not matched to a gene. CDR3 sequence reads: CASSESGGAVWETQYF. Here the CDR3 DNA reads TGTGCCAGCAGCGAAAGCGGGGGGGCCGTTTGGGAGACCCAGTACTTC.

The rearrangement links TRBV19 to TRBJ2-5; tentatively, D is TRBD1 (7 bases). Germline CDR1 is LNHDA and CDR2 is SQIVND (reference sequence). This CDR3 contains 14 residues. With 6 bases removed from V and 9 bases from J, the gap between germline ends came to 20 bases. In DNA form, the CDR3 reads TGTGCCAGTAGGCCTGCGGGACAGTATCAGCCCCAGTACTTC. Translated: CASRPAGQYQPQYF.

This clonotype was seen at least ten times. The gene calls are TRBV4-3 and TRBJ2-1, with TRBD2 matching over 9 bases. CDR3 size: 15 residues. Per the germline V gene, CDR1 is LGHNA and CDR2 is YSLEER. J lost 9 bases, V lost 1 base, and 7 bases had no gene match. In nucleotides, the CDR3 is TGCGCCAGCAGCCAAGGTAGCGGGAGAGGTGGTGAGCAGTTCTTC. This gives the protein CASSQGSGRGGEQFF.